A single T cell receptor (beta chain) is shown here with its context. As yet, its antigen is unknown. The CDR3 length is 14 residues. Germline CDR1 reads SGHRS; CDR2 reads YFSETQ. J was trimmed by 2 bases and V by 5 bases; bases with no gene match: 5. The data were taken from a study of PD-1 blockade in classical Hodgkin lymphoma. Study-wide points: By C4D1, diversity of CD4+ TCRs had risen significantly, whereas that of CD8+ TCRs had not. Factors driving the repertoire differences, possibly disease activity or prior therapy, remain undefined. Complete responders possessed baseline diversity comparable to newly diagnosed patients.

The patients all showed relapse after autologous stem cell transplantation, while their brentuximab vedotin exposure varied. Measured with immunoSEQ multiplex PCR; TCRdb has only the in-frame clones, and not every one. The sample consists of 4,200 or so clones, about four fifths of them appearing once. Sequencing was performed on peripheral blood mononuclear cells (PBMCs), taken at baseline. The gene calls are TRBV5-1 and TRBJ1-2; the match to TRBD1 covers 8 bases. The sequence was collected from a human donor with classical Hodgkin lymphoma. In nucleotides, the CDR3 is TGCGCCAGCAGTCCGGGACAGGTGAACTATGGCTACACCTTC. Amino acid sequence: CASSPGQVNYGYTF.